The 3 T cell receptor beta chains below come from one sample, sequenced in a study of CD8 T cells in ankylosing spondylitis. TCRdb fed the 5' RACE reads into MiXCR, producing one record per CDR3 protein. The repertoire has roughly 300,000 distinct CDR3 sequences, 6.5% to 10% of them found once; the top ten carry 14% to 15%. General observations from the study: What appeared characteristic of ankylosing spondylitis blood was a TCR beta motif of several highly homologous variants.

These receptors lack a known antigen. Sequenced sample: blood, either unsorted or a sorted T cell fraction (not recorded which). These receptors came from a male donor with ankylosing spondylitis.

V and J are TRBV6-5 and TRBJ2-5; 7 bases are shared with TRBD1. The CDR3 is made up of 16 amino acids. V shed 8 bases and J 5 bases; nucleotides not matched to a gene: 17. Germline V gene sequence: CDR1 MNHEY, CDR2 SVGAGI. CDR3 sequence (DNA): TGTGCCAGCGCGGCCCAGACAGGGCCCCAACCCGAGACCCAGTACTTC. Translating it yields CASAAQTGPQPETQYF.

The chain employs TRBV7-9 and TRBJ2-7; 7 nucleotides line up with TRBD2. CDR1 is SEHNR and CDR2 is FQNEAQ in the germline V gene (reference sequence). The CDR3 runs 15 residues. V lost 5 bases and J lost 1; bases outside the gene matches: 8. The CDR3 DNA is TGTGCCAGCAGCCCGAGCTACGGGGGGTCCTACGAGCAGTACTTC. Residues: CASSPSYGGSYEQYF.

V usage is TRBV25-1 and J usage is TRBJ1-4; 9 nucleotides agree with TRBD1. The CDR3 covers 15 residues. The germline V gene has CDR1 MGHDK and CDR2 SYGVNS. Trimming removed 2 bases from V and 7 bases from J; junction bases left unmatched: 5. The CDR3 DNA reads TGTGCCAGCAGTGAAGCTAACAGGGGGCGTGAAAAACTGTTTTTT. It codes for CASSEANRGREKLFF.